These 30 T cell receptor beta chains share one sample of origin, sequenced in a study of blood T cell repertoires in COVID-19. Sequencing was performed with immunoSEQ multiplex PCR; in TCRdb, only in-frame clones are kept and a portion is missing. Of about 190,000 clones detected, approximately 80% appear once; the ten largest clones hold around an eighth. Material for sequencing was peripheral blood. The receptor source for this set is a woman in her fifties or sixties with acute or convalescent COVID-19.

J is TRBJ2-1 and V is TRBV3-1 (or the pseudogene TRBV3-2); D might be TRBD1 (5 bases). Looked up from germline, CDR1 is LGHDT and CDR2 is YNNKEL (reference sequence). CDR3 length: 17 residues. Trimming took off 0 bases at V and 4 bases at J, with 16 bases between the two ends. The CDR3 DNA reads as TGTGCCAGCAGCCAAGACAGACATGGGCAGGGTTACAATGAGCAGTTCTTC. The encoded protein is CASSQDRHGQGYNEQFF.

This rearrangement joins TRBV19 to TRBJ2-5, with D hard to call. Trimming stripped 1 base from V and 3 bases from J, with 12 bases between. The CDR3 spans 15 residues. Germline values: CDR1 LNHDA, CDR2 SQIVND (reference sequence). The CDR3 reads CASSIGGSGEETQYF. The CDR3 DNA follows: TGTGCCAGTAGTATAGGCGGCTCTGGAGAAGAGACCCAGTACTTC.

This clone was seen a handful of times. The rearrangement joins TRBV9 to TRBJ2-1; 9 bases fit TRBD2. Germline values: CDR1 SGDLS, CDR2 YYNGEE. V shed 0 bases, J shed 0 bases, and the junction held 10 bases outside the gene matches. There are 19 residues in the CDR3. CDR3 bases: TGTGCCAGCAGCGTAGCTGCCCAGCGGGGGGACTACTCCTACAATGAGCAGTTCTTC. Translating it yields CASSVAAQRGDYSYNEQFF.

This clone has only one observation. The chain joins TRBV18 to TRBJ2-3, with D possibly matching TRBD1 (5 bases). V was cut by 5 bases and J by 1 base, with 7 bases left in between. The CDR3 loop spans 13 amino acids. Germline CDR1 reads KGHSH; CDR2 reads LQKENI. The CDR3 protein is CASSRQRTDTQYF. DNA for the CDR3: TGTGCCAGCTCAAGACAGCGCACAGATACGCAGTATTTT.

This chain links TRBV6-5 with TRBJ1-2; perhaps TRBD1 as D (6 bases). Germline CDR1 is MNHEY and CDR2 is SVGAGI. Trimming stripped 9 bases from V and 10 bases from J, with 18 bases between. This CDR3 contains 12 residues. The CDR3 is CASLQDSLFYTF. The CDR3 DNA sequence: TGTGCCAGTTTGCAGGACAGCCTTTTCTACACCTTC.

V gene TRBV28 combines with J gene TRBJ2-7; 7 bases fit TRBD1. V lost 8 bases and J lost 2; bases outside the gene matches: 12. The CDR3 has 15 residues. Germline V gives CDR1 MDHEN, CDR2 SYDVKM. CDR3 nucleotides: TGTGCCAGCCCACAGGTCGGGACAGCTCCCTACGAGCAGTACTTC. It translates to CASPQVGTAPYEQYF.

In DNA form, the CDR3 reads TGTGCCAGCAGCTTAAAATTAGGTGGCCAGGGCTCTGGAAACACCATATATTTT. This sequence encodes CASSLKLGGQGSGNTIYF. The chain is built from TRBV7-9 and TRBJ1-3; weak D call: TRBD1 (5 bases). The V end lost 2 bases, the J end lost 0 bases, and 17 bases lay between the germline ends. The CDR3 covers 18 residues. Germline CDR1 and CDR2: SEHNR and FQNEAQ (reference sequence).

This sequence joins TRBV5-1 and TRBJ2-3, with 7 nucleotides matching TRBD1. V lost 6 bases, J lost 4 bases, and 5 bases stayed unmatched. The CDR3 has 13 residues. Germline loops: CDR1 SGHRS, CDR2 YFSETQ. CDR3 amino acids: CASNLGGADTQYF. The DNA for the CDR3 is TGCGCCAGCAATCTAGGGGGCGCAGATACGCAGTATTTT.

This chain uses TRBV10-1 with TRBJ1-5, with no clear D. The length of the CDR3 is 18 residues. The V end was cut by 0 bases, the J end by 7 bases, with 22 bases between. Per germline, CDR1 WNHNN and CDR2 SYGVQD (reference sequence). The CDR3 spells CASSESGREPLFSQPQHF. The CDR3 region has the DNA TGCGCCAGCAGTGAGTCAGGGCGGGAGCCGCTCTTTTCGCAGCCCCAGCATTTT.

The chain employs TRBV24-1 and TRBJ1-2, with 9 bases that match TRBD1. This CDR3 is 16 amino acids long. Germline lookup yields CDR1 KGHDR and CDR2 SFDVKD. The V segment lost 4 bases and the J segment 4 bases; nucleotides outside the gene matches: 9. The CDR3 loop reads CATSDPRDRALYGYTF. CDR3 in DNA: TGTGCCACCAGTGACCCCCGGGACAGGGCCCTCTATGGCTACACCTTC.

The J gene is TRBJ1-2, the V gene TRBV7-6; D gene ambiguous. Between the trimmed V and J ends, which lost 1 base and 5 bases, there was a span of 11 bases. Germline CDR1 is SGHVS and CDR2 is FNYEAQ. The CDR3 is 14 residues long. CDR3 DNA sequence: TGTGCCAGCAGCTTAGGCGGGGAGGGTTATGGCTACACCTTC. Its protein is CASSLGGEGYGYTF. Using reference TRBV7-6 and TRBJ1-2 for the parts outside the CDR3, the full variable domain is GAGVSQSPRYKVTKRGQDVALRCDPISGHVSLYWYRQALGQGPEFLTYFNYEAQQDKSGLPNDRFSAERPEGSISTLTIQRTEQRDSAMYRCASSLGGEGYGYTFGSGTRLTVV.

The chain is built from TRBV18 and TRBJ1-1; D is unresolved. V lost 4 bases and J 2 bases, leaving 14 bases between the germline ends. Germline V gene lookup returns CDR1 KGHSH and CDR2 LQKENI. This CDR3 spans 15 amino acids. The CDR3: CASSRHPRSNTEAFF. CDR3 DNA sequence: TGTGCCAGCTCACGACACCCACGATCCAACACTGAAGCTTTCTTT.

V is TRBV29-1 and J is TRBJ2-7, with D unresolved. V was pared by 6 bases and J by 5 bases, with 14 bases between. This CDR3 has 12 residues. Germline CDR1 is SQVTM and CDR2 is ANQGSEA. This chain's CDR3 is CSVVDLRDEQYF. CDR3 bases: TGCAGCGTCGTCGACCTCCGGGACGAGCAGTACTTC.

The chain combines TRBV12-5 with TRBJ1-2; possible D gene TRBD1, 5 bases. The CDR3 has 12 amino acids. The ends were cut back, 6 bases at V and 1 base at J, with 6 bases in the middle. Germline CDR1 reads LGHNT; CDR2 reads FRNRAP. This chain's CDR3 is CASGGGNYGYTF. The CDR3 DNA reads TGTGCTAGTGGGGGGGGTAACTATGGCTACACCTTC.

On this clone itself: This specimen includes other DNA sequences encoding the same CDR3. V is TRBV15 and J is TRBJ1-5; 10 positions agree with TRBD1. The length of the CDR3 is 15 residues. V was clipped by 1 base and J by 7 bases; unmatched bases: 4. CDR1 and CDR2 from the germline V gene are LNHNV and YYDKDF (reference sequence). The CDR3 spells CATSRGATGGQPQHF. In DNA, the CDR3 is TGTGCCACCAGCAGAGGGGCGACAGGGGGCCAGCCCCAGCATTTT.

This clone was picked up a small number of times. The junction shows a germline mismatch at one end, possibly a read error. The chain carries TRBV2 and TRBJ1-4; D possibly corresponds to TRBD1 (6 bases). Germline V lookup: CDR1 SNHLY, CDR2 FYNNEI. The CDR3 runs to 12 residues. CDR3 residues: CASSSQGGQTLF. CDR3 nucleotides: TGTGCCAGCAGTTCCCAAGGGGGTCAAACGCTTTTT.

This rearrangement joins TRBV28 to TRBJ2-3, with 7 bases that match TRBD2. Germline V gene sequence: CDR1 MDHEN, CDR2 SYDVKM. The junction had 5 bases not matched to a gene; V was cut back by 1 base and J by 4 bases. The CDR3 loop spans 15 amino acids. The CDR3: CASSLSAGTSDTQYF. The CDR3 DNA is TGTGCCAGCAGTTTATCAGCGGGAACTTCAGATACGCAGTATTTT. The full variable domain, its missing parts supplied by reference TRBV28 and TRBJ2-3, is DVKVTQSSRYLVKRTGEKVFLECVQDMDHENMFWYRQDPGLGLRLIYFSYDVKMKEKGDIPEGYSVSREKKERFSLILESASTNQTSMYLCASSLSAGTSDTQYFGPGTRLTVL.

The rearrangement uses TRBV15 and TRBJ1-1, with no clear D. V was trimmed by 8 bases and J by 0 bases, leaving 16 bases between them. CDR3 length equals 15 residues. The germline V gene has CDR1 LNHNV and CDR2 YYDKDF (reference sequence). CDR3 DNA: TGTGCCACCCGTGCCGGTCAGGTTATGAACACTGAAGCTTTCTTT. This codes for CATRAGQVMNTEAFF. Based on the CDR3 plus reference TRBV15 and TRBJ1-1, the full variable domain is DAMVIQNPRYQVTQFGKPVTLSCSQTLNHNVMYWYQQKSSQAPKLLFHYYDKDFNNEADTPDNFQSRRPNTSFCFLDIRSPGLGDTAMYLCATRAGQVMNTEAFFGQGTRLTVV.

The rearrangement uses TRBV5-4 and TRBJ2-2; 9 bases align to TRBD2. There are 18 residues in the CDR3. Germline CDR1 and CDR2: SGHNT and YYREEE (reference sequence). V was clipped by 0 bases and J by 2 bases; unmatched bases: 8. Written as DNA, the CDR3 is TGTGCCAGCAGCTTGGACGGTAGCGGGAGTTCTAACACCGGGGAGCTGTTTTTT. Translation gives CASSLDGSGSSNTGELFF.

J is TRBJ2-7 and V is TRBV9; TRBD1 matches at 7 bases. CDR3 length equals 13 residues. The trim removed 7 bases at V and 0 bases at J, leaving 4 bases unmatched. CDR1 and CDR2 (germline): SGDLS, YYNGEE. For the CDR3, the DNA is TGTGCCAGCGGGCGACAGGGCTCCTACGAGCAGTACTTC. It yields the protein CASGRQGSYEQYF.

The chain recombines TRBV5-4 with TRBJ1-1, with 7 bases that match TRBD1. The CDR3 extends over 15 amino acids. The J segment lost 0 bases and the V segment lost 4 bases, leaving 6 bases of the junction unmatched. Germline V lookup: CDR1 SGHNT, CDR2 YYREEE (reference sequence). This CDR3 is CASSPGQPLNTEAFF. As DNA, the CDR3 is TGTGCCAGCAGCCCGGGACAGCCTCTGAACACTGAAGCTTTCTTT. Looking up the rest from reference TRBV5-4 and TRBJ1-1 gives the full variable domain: ETGVTQSPTHLIKTRGQQVTLRCSSQSGHNTVSWYQQALGQGPQFIFQYYREEENGRGNFPPRFSGLQFPNYSSELNVNALELDDSALYLCASSPGQPLNTEAFFGQGTRLTVV.

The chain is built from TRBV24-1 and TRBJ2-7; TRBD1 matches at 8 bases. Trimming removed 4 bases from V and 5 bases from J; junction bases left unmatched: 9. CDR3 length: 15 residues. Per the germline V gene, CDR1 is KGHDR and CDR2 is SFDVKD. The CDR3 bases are TGTGCCACCAGTGACCCTGGACAGGGTAGCGACGAGCAGTACTTC. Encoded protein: CATSDPGQGSDEQYF.

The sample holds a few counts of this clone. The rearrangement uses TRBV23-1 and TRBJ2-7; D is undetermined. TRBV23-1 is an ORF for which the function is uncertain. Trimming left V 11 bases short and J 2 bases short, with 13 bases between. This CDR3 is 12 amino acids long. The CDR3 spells CADTSIAYEQYF. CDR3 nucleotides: TGCGCCGATACTTCTATAGCCTACGAGCAGTACTTC.

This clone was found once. CDR3 residues: CASSPPHSQETQYF. CDR3 DNA sequence: TGTGCCAGCTCACCACCCCATTCACAAGAGACCCAGTACTTC. The rearrangement links TRBV18 to TRBJ2-5; D gene ambiguous. V lost 0 bases, J lost 2 bases, and 7 bases lay in between. The CDR3 is made up of 14 amino acids. Germline V lookup: CDR1 KGHSH, CDR2 LQKENI.

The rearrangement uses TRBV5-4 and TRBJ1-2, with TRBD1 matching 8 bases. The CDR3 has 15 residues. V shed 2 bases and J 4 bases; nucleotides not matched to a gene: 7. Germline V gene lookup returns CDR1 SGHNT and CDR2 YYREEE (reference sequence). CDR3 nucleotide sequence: TGTGCCAGCAGCTTTCCCGGGACAGGCGTCTATGGCTACACCTTC. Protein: CASSFPGTGVYGYTF.

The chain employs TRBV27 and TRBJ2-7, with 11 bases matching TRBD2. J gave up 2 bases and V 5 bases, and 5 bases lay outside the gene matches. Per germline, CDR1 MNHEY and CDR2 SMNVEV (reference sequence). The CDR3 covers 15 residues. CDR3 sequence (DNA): TGTGCCAGCAGTGCGACTAGCGGGATTCCCTACGAGCAGTACTTC. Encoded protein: CASSATSGIPYEQYF.

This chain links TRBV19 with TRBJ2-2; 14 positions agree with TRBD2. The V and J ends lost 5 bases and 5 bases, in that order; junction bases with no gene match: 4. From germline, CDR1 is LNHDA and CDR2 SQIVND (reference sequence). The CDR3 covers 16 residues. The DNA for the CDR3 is TGTGCCAGTAGTTCCCGGACTAGCGGGAGGACCGGGGAGCTGTTTTTT. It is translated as CASSSRTSGRTGELFF. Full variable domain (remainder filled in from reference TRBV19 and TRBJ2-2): DGGITQSPKYLFRKEGQNVTLSCEQNLNHDAMYWYRQDPGQGLRLIYYSQIVNDFQKGDIAEGYSVSREKKESFPLTVTSAQKNPTAFYLCASSSRTSGRTGELFFGEGSRLTVL.

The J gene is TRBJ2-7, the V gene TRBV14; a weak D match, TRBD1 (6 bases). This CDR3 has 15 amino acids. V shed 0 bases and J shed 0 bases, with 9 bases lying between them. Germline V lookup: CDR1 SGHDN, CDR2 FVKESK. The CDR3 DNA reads TGTGCCAGCAGCCAAGAGGACAGAGCCTCCTACGAGCAGTACTTC. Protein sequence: CASSQEDRASYEQYF.

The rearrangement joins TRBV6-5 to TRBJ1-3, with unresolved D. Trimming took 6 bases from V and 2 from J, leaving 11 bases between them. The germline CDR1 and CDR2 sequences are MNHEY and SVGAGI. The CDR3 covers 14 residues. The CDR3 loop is CASRSGGPGNTIYF. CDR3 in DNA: TGTGCCAGCAGAAGCGGAGGACCTGGAAACACCATATATTTT.

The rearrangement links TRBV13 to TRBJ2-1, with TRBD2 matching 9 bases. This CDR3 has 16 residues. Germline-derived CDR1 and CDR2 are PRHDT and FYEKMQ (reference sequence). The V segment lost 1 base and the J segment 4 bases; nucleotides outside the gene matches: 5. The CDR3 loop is CASSLVSSGGYNEQFF. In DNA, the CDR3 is TGTGCCAGCAGCTTAGTCAGTAGCGGGGGTTACAATGAGCAGTTCTTC.